These 15 T cell receptor beta chains share one sample of origin, sequenced in a study of T cells after yellow fever vaccination (dated by TCRdb to between 2018 and 2021). To prepare the library, 5' RACE was applied. The reads were generated on an Illumina HiSeq 2500. Through fastp at Q25 and MiXCR, TCRdb rebuilt clones from the public reads, retaining in-frame beta chains. When rows share a CDR3 protein, they turn into one entry using the most common DNA and genes. Counted in this sample were 70,000 or so distinct CDR3 sequences; more than 5.5% of them appeared once. The ten top clones hold around 30% of the sample. The label giving this sample's treatment or condition can be read as: live attenuated yellow fever vaccine strain. The sample in question was CD8+ T cells sorted from PBMCs, obtained more than 8 days after the first yellow fever vaccination. These receptors all stem from a man between 18 and 29 years old who received the YFV17D yellow fever vaccine.

This clonotype was detected many times. This rearrangement joins TRBV5-1 to TRBJ1-6, with TRBD1 matching over 7 bases. J gave up 6 bases and V 3 bases, and 0 bases lay outside the gene matches. The CDR3 is 13 amino acids. Germline CDR1 and CDR2: SGHRS and YFSETQ. The CDR3 is CASSWDSNSPLHF. CDR3 coding DNA: TGCGCCAGCAGCTGGGACAGTAATTCACCCCTCCACTTT.

This clonotype was picked up a small number of times. The chain combines TRBV4-3 with TRBJ2-4, with D possibly TRBD1 on 5 matching bases. Germline V CDR1 and CDR2: LGHNA, YSLEER. V was trimmed by 0 bases and J by 9 bases, leaving 15 bases between them. The CDR3 runs 15 residues. CDR3 amino acids: CASSQEQQVLGIQYF. CDR3 DNA: TGCGCCAGCAGCCAAGAGCAACAGGTTCTGGGCATTCAGTACTTC.

This clonotype has ten or more counts. The chain recombines TRBV12-3 or TRBV12-4 with TRBJ2-3; the match to TRBD2 covers 9 bases. The CDR3 contains 16 residues. Germline trimming cut 3 bases from V and 4 bases from J; bases unmatched to any gene: 8. The CDR3 spells CASSFWGGGASDTQYF. In DNA, the CDR3 is TGTGCCAGCAGTTTCTGGGGCGGGGGGGCCTCAGATACGCAGTATTTT.

J is TRBJ1-1 and V is TRBV2; D gene ambiguous. V lost 7 bases to trimming and J lost 3 bases, with 12 bases between them. This CDR3 is 13 amino acids long. The V gene's germline CDR1 is SNHLY and CDR2 FYNNEI. The CDR3: CASKNGGDTEAFF. Written as DNA, the CDR3 is TGTGCCAGCAAGAACGGCGGGGACACTGAAGCTTTCTTT.

This chain joins TRBV6-2 or TRBV6-3 and TRBJ1-1; possible D gene TRBD1, 5 bases. The ends were cut back, 4 bases at V and 3 bases at J, with 12 bases in the middle. The CDR3 length is 14 residues. CDR1 is MNHEY and CDR2 is SVGEGT in the germline V gene. CDR3: CASSLGGSHTEAFF. The CDR3 nucleotides are TGTGCCAGCAGTTTGGGGGGTTCTCACACTGAAGCTTTCTTT.

The chain combines TRBV20-1 with TRBJ1-2; TRBD1 aligns across 10 bases. Germline CDR1 and CDR2: DFQATT and SNEGSKA (reference sequence). With V trimmed by 6 bases and J by 2 bases, 15 bases remained unmatched. The CDR3 is 17 residues long. CDR3 sequence: CSARSDEGQGENYGYTF. The CDR3 DNA is TGCAGTGCCAGATCGGATGAAGGACAGGGGGAAAACTATGGCTACACCTTC.

This clonotype occurred many times. The V call is TRBV20-1, the J call TRBJ1-1; no clear D. Trimming took 6 bases from V and 10 from J, leaving 27 bases between them. CDR1 is DFQATT, CDR2 SNEGSKA, per germline (reference sequence). The CDR3 spans 15 residues. CDR3 DNA sequence: TGCAGTGCGCCCCGCGCGGGGTCCAGTCCCCAGCGAGCTTTCTTT. Its translation: CSAPRAGSSPQRAFF.

This clonotype was found many times. The CDR3 reads CASSQGTVLAKNIQYF. DNA of the CDR3: TGTGCCAGCAGCCAAGGGACAGTGCTAGCCAAAAACATTCAGTACTTC. The chain recombines TRBV3-1 with TRBJ2-4, with D maybe TRBD1 (6 bases). The germline V gene has CDR1 LGHDT and CDR2 YNNKEL (reference sequence). The CDR3 contains 16 residues. Trimming removed 1 base from V and 0 bases from J, with 10 bases in between. Supplemented by reference TRBV3-1 and TRBJ2-4, the full variable domain reads DTAVSQTPKYLVTQMGNDKSIKCEQNLGHDTMYWYKQDSKKFLKIMFSYNNKELIINETVPNRFSPKSPDKAHLNLHINSLELGDSAVYFCASSQGTVLAKNIQYFGAGTRLSVL.

This clonotype came up once. A single base separates this from a much larger clone, so it may be a read error. V usage is TRBV6-1 and J usage is TRBJ2-1; 15 bases are a match to TRBD2. V was clipped by 6 bases and J by 5 bases; unmatched bases: 11. Germline assignment: CDR1 MNHNS and CDR2 SASEGT. The CDR3 runs 18 residues. The CDR3 DNA is TGTGCCAGCAGCGCCGGGACTAGCGGGGGGCCATGGCACAATGAGCAGTTCTTC. This sequence encodes CASSAGTSGGPWHNEQFF.

This clonotype was recorded many times. The chain employs TRBV6-4 and TRBJ2-1; D is possibly TRBD1 or TRBD2 (5 bases each). Per the germline V gene, CDR1 is MRHNA and CDR2 is SNTAGT. This CDR3 comprises 14 residues. V lost 5 bases and J 4 bases, leaving 12 bases between the germline ends. CDR3 sequence reads: CASSPGWTYNEQFF. The CDR3 nucleotides are TGTGCCAGCAGTCCAGGGTGGACTTACAATGAGCAGTTCTTC.

This clonotype appeared many times. The chain employs TRBV2 and TRBJ1-1; D call uncertain. The V end lost 10 bases, the J end lost 6 bases, and 21 bases lay between the germline ends. This CDR3 region has 14 residues. Germline-derived CDR1 and CDR2 are SNHLY and FYNNEI. This CDR3 is CATTGTGKLSEAFF. DNA for the CDR3: TGTGCCACAACCGGTACGGGGAAGCTTTCTGAAGCTTTCTTT.

This clonotype was counted at least ten times. The chain combines TRBV6-5 with TRBJ2-5; D is unresolved. CDR3 length equals 11 residues. Per the germline V gene, CDR1 is MNHEY and CDR2 is SVGAGI. V lost 2 bases and J lost 10, with 8 bases in between. The DNA for the CDR3 is TGTGCCAGCAGTTACGGAAAGATCCAGTACTTC. It encodes CASSYGKIQYF.

V and J are TRBV7-6 and TRBJ2-7; D possibly corresponds to TRBD1 (5 bases). The CDR3 is 14 amino acids. The V gene's germline CDR1 is SGHVS and CDR2 FNYEAQ. Trimming took off 1 base at V and 5 bases at J, with 12 bases between the two ends. CDR3 amino acids: CASSLVSQGHEQYF. The CDR3 nucleotides are TGTGCCAGCAGCTTAGTATCTCAGGGCCACGAGCAGTACTTC.

This clonotype was seen more than once but under ten times. The CDR3 bases are TGCGCCAGCAGTAGGGGCGATACTGAAGCTTTCTTT. Protein: CASSRGDTEAFF. V gene TRBV5-1 combines with J gene TRBJ1-1, with a possible D match to TRBD1 (5 bases). The CDR3 spans 12 residues. The V gene's germline CDR1 is SGHRS and CDR2 YFSETQ. V was shortened by 5 bases and J by 5 bases, with 10 bases between the two germline ends. Full variable domain (outside the CDR3, taken from reference TRBV5-1 and TRBJ1-1): KAGVTQTPRYLIKTRGQQVTLSCSPISGHRSVSWYQQTPGQGLQFLFEYFSETQRNKGNFPGRFSGRQFSNSRSEMNVSTLELGDSALYLCASSRGDTEAFFGQGTRLTVV.

At least ten counts were recorded for this clonotype. The chain combines TRBV5-5 with TRBJ2-1; 9 nucleotides agree with TRBD1. The junction had 12 bases not matched to a gene; V was cut back by 2 bases and J by 9 bases. CDR1 and CDR2 (germline): SGHKS, YYEKEE (reference sequence). The CDR3 contains 16 residues. CDR3: CASSFSFTQGASEQFF. The DNA for the CDR3 is TGTGCCAGCAGCTTTTCTTTTACACAGGGGGCGAGTGAGCAGTTCTTC.